This T cell receptor beta chain was identified in a study of cytomegalovirus exposure and HLA in healthy donors (dated by TCRdb to 2016 to 2017). About the investigation overall: An earlier analysis of roughly 500 of the donors reported 250 to 300 Gb of sequence data and approximately 110 million unique TCR beta sequences from some 180 million T cells. About 300 gigabases of sequencing data and tens of millions of unique TCR sequences were included in an early release covering around 600 HLA-typed donors. Of the roughly 400 genotyped donors, over 65% fell in the genetic ancestry cluster associated with self-reported Caucasian donors. The study aimed to test whether cataloging public T cell receptors could reveal signatures of past pathogen exposure. The study used immunosequencing to profile the T cell repertoires of more than 650 subjects and linked those repertoires to cytomegalovirus serostatus. A separate validation cohort of approximately 120 different subjects was used in addition to the 666-subject first cohort. To predict cytomegalovirus infection status, the study brought together high-throughput TCR immunosequencing, statistical association of individual TCRs with disease status, and machine learning. A later analysis re-examined previously published TCR beta repertoires from 610 or so donors and added high-resolution HLA genotyping to investigate patterns of TCR occurrence. The later analysis used no new phenotypic data to find candidate immune exposures, relying instead on TCR beta sequences and their occurrence across donors. An earlier analysis of about 620 of the donors applied high-throughput TCR beta sequencing to assess whether each TCR beta V gene segment acted as functional or pseudogenic. Donor age, sex, ethnicity and CMV serostatus were compiled together with the repertoire data. A later genetic analysis took genome-wide SNP genotypes for about 55% of the roughly 670 donors and used that subset as a discovery cohort. All discovery cohort repertoires had been generated on a single sequencing platform. HLA typing covered class I and class II loci at four-digit resolution. Typing coverage varied by locus: about 620-640 donors for A, B, C, DRB1 and DQB1; 500 to 550 for DQA1; about 600 for DPA1; about 450 for DPB1. Roughly 5 DR-DQ haplotypes were treated as single units for association and clustering because of strong linkage in the cohort. On average, about 240,000 unique TCR beta nucleotide sequences were sequenced per donor among a few hundred genotyped donors of the cohort, with roughly 18% of those sequences being non-productive.

The cohort consisted of approximately 690 healthy bone marrow donors. At the time of sampling, every cohort member was nominally healthy, though immune exposures that went unrecorded were likely present. The donor was CMV seropositive and belonged to the group of some 290 seropositive cohort members. A peripheral blood sample was provided by each donor, and peripheral blood mononuclear cells were used for TCR beta sequencing. Genomic DNA was extracted from the blood cell samples with the Qiagen DNeasy Blood Extraction Kit. Results the study describes overall, beyond this receptor: Three of the identified cytomegalovirus-associated TCR beta chains were confirmed in vitro to be specific for cytomegalovirus antigens. Because some donors lacked HLA typing at each locus, the association tests relied only on the typed subset. Assigning TCR associations to individual alleles was difficult when HLA alleles, especially DR and DQ, strongly co-occurred. Presence/absence analyses assumed roughly uniform sequencing depth across donors, an assumption that may not hold. Most TCR sequences were seen in very few donors, while some public TCRs were found in many individuals. A cluster of highly shared sequence variants was judged likely to be a technical artifact of the sequencing pipeline. In a later analysis, HLA-associated TCR beta chains were found to be more clonally expanded and to have lower generation probabilities than equally common non-associated chains. In a later analysis, several top co-occurrence clusters were reported to appear linked to parvovirus B19, influenza, CMV and Epstein-Barr virus. Linkage disequilibrium might explain the correlated functional status among segregating V segments, but an unknown experimental factor could not be excluded. A later analysis found that TCR association rates varied across HLA loci, with DRB1 alleles showing the most associated TCRs and HLA-C alleles the fewest. An association between a missense DCLRE1C variant and V-gene and J-gene trimming of TCR beta chains was found in a later genetic analysis and replicated in an independent cohort. A later analysis found that most CMV-associated TCR beta chains appeared HLA-restricted, with HLA associations seemingly driven largely by CMV exposure. In an earlier analysis of some 500 of the donors, most TCR beta V segments appeared in productive rearrangements about 87% or about 30% of the time, broadly matching IMGT annotations. The study gave a list of under 200 TCR beta chains associated with cytomegalovirus. Because counts were too low, 15 or so rarely observed V segments, including chromosome 9 orphons, were excluded from the earlier analysis of around 590 of the donors. Specific HLA alleles were associated with 16,951 TCR beta sequences at a false discovery rate of 0.05 in a later analysis. A further reported finding was that TCR beta sequences accurately predicted the HLA-A and HLA-B alleles for most subjects in the first cohort. The authors suggested that the approach could potentially be extended to other disease states and immunological phenotypes. The cohort was sequenced for TCR beta chains only, and without alpha or paired-chain data the features that could be detected were limited. Cytomegalovirus status was reported to be diagnosed by the classifier with high specificity and sensitivity in both the original and validation cohorts. In a later genetic analysis, fewer N-insertions in productive TCRs were reported among donors in an Asian-associated ancestry cluster than the roughly 700-donor mean. CMV serostatus was the only immune exposure information available for the cohort.

The library was made by the immunoSEQ multiplex PCR assay. A mixture of 60 forward primers for TCR Vbeta segments and 13 reverse primers for TCR Jbeta segments was used in the multiplex PCR. Amplification of the CDR3 region of rearranged TCR beta genes was performed with a multiplex PCR assay on genomic DNA. Amplified TCR beta libraries were sequenced as 87-base-pair reads on the Illumina HiSeq System. In the paper's pipeline: Across the 666 repertoires, a later analysis counted 80 million or so unique TCR beta chains, roughly 11 million of which were shared by at least two donors. Raw reads were error-corrected and collapsed into unique sequences with a nearest-neighbor algorithm that merged closely related sequences to remove PCR and sequencing errors. To assign V, D and J gene segments, CDR3 sequences were aligned to IMGT reference sequences. For a sequence to be retained, at least a six-nucleotide match to both a V gene segment and a J gene segment was required. A rearrangement was called productive if the CDR3 had no stop codons and remained in frame with V and J, and every other rearrangement was called non-productive. CDR3 was defined according to IMGT convention as the region running from the second conserved V-encoded cysteine to the conserved J-encoded phenylalanine. In an earlier analysis of roughly 610 of the donors, sequences lacking an unambiguous match to a single V gene segment were excluded. An earlier analysis of some 500 of the donors classified V segments as functional when productive rearrangements were above 56.7% and as segregating when the standard deviation between donors was above 5%. To diagnose cytomegalovirus status from the catalog of TCR beta chain sequences, a statistical classification framework was built. A later analysis assigned V and J genes by comparing TCR nucleotide sequences with IMGT/GENE-DB human TR gene sequences. In a later analysis, CDR3 sequences and most-parsimonious VDJ recombination scenarios were assigned using the TCRdist pipeline. A later analysis defined each TCR beta chain by its CDR3 amino acid sequence plus V-gene family, and excluded reads lacking a unique V-gene family. To address suspected cross-contamination and a sequencing artifact, a later analysis removed under 600 highly shared, low-generation-probability nucleotide sequences. In a later analysis, a clonal expansion index for each public chain was calculated from normalized within-repertoire ranks of inferred template counts. In a later analysis, generation probabilities were computed with a VDJ recombination model fitted to out-of-frame rearrangements, and the resulting probabilities were checked against IGoR. A later analysis scored TCR-TCR, TCR-HLA and TCR-CMV co-occurrence with hypergeometric tests, applying a repertoire-size bias correction to TCR pairs. To estimate false discovery rates, a later analysis permuted the HLA or CMV assignments 20 times. In a later analysis, co-occurring TCRs were grouped with DBSCAN, and TCRdist sequence similarity was added when clustering was performed within HLA-allele-positive subsets. Repertoires with fewer than 30,000 or more than 120,000 public chains were left out of co-occurrence clustering, as were a handful of repertoires with anomalous nucleotide sharing. TCRdb's version of the immuneACCESS table is confined to in-frame rearrangements and falls short of the full clone set. An unresolved V gene accounts for under half of the shortfall where checked; the remainder is of unknown origin. V, J and clone size derive from that table, while D and trimming were established from the DNA sequence. This sample holds approximately 81,000 clones; around 74% were observed only once. Clones ranked in the top ten supply roughly 6.1% of the sample.

About this clone: No antigen is known for it. Per-base qualities were not stored, and no clone one base away is much larger.

This sequence was found in a woman between 45 and 60 years old in good health and CMV-seropositive. The material sequenced was PBMCs.

CDR3 protein: CASSKGLAGGPSGELFF. The DNA reads TGTGCCAGCAGCAAGGGACTAGCGGGAGGGCCTAGCGGGGAGCTGTTTTTT. The sequence joins TRBV7-2 to TRBJ2-2; TRBD2 aligns with 16 central bases. V lost 5 bases and J lost 7 bases, and the count of bases not matched to a germline gene is 7. CDR1 and CDR2, looked up from the germline V gene, are SGHTA and FQGNSA. Spanning cysteine to phenylalanine, the CDR3 consists of 17 amino acids. Only CDR3 DNA remains: 51 bases, in frame from the first base.